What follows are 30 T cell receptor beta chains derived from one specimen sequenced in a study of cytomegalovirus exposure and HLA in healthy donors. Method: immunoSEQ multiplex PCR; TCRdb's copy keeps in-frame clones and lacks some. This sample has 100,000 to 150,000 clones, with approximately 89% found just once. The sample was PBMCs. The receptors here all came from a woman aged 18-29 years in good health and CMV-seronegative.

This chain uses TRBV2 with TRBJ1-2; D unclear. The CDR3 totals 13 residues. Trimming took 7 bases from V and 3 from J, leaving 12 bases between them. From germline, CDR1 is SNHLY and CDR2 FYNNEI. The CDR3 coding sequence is TGTGCCAGCACCCCGGGGTTGGACTATGGCTACACCTTC. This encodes CASTPGLDYGYTF.

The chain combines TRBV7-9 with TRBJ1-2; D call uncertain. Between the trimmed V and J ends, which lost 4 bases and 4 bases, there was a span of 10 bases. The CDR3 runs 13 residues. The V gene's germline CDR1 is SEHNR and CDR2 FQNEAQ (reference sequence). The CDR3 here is CASSSSGAYGYTF. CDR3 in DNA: TGTGCCAGCAGCTCCAGCGGAGCCTATGGCTACACCTTC.

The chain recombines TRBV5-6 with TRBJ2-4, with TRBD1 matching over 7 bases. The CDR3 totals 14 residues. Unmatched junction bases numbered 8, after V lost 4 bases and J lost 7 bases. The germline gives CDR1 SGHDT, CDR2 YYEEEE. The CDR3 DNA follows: TGTGCCAGCAGCCTGACTGGGACAGACAACATTCAGTACTTC. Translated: CASSLTGTDNIQYF.

In DNA, the CDR3 is TGTGCCAGCAGCGCAACGACAGGGGCTAATGAGCAGTTCTTC. Amino acid sequence: CASSATTGANEQFF. This chain joins TRBV7-9 and TRBJ2-1; 8 bases are shared with TRBD1. Germline V gene sequence: CDR1 SEHNR, CDR2 FQNEAQ (reference sequence). This CDR3 is built from 14 residues. V lost 5 bases, J lost 7 bases, and 7 bases stayed unmatched. The whole variable domain, remainder taken from reference TRBV7-9 and TRBJ2-1, is DTGVSQNPRHKITKRGQNVTFRCDPISEHNRLYWYRQTLGQGPEFLTYFQNEAQLEKSRLLSDRFSAERPKGSFSTLEIQRTEQGDSAMYLCASSATTGANEQFFGPGTRLTVL.

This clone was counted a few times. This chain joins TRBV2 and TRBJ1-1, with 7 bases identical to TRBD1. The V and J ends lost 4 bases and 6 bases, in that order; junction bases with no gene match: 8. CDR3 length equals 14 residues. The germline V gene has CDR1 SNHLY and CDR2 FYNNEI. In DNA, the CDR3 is TGTGCCAGCAGTGTTAACAAGGGGGCGGCTGAAGCTTTCTTT. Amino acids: CASSVNKGAAEAFF. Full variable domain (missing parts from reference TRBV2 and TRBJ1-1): EPEVTQTPSHQVTQMGQEVILRCVPISNHLYFYWYRQILGQKVEFLVSFYNNEISEKSEIFDDQFSVERPDGSNFTLKIRSTKLEDSAMYFCASSVNKGAAEAFFGQGTRLTVV.

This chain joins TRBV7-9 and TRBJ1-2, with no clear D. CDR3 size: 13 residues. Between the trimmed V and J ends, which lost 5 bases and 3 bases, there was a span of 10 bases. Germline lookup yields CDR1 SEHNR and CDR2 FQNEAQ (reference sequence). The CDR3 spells CASSTRGDYGYTF. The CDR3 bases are TGTGCCAGCAGCACCCGGGGAGACTATGGCTACACCTTC.

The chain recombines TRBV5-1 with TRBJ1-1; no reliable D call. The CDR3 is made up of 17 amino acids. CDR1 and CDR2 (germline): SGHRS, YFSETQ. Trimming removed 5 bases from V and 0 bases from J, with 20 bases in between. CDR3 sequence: CASSSQPGRAMNTEAFF. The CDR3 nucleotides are TGCGCCAGCAGTTCCCAGCCGGGAAGGGCCATGAACACTGAAGCTTTCTTT.

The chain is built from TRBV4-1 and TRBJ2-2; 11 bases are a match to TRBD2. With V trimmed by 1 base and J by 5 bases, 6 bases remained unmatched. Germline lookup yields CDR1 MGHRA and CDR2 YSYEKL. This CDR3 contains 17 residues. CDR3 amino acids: CASSQVIAGGPTGELFF. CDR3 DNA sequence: TGCGCCAGCAGCCAAGTTATAGCGGGGGGGCCTACCGGGGAGCTGTTTTTT.

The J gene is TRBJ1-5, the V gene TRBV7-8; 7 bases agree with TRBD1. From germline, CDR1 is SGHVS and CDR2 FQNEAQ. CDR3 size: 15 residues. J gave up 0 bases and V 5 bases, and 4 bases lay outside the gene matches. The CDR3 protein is CASSSNRGSNQPQHF. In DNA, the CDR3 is TGTGCCAGCAGCAGCAACAGGGGTAGCAATCAGCCCCAGCATTTT.

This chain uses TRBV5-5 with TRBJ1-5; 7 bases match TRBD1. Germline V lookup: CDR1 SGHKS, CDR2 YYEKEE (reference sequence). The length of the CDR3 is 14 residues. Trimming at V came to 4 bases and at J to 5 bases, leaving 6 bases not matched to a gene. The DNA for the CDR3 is TGTGCCAGCAGCCTGGACAGGCCAGATCAGCCCCAGCATTTT. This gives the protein CASSLDRPDQPQHF.

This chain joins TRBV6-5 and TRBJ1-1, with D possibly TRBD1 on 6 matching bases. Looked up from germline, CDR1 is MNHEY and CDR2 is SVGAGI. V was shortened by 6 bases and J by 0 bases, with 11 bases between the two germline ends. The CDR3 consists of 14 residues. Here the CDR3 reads CASRQGYLNTEAFF. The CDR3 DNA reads TGTGCCAGCAGACAGGGCTATTTGAACACTGAAGCTTTCTTT.

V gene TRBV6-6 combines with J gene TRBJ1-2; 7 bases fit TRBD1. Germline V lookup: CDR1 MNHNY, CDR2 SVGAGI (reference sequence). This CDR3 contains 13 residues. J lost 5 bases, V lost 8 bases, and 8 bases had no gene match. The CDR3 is CASFSGTDYGYTF. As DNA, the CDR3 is TGTGCCAGCTTCTCCGGGACAGATTATGGCTACACCTTC.

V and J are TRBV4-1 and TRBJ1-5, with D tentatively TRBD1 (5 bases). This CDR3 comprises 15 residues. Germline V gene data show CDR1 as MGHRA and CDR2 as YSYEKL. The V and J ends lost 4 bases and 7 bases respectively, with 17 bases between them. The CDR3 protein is CASSRVPRGGQPQHF. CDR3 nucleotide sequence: TGCGCCAGCAGCCGCGTTCCCCGCGGGGGACAGCCCCAGCATTTT.

The CDR3 spells CAISARADDNEQFF. The CDR3 coding sequence is TGTGCCATCAGTGCACGAGCGGACGACAATGAGCAGTTCTTC. V and J are TRBV10-3 and TRBJ2-1; D may be TRBD2 (5 bases). This CDR3 is built from 14 residues. V lost 4 bases to trimming and J lost 5 bases, with 12 bases between them. Germline assignment: CDR1 ENHRY and CDR2 SYGVKD.

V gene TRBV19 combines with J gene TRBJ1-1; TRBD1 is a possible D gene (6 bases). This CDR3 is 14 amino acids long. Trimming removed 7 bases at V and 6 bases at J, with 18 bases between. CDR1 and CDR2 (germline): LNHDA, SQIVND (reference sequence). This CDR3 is CASKTAGATSEAFF. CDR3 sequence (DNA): TGTGCCAGTAAAACGGCAGGGGCCACGTCTGAAGCTTTCTTT.

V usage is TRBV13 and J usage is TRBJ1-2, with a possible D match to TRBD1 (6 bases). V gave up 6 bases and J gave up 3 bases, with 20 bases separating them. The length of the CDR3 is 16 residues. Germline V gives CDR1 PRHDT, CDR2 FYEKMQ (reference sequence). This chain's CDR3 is CASRDSGTPFDYGYTF. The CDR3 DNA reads TGTGCCAGCAGAGATTCCGGGACACCATTTGACTATGGCTACACCTTC.

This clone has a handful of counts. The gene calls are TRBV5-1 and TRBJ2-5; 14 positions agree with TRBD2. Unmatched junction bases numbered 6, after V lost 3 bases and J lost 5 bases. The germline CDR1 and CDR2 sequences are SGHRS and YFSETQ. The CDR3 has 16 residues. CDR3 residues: CASSSTSGGVVETQYF. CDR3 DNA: TGCGCCAGCAGCTCGACTAGCGGGGGGGTGGTGGAGACCCAGTACTTC.

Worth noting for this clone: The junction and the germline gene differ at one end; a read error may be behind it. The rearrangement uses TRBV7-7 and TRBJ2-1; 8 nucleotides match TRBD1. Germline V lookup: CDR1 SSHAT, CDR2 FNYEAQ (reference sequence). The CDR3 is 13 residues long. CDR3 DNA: TGTGCTAGCAGCACCGGACAGGGTTGGGAGCAGTTCTTC. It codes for CASSTGQGWEQFF.

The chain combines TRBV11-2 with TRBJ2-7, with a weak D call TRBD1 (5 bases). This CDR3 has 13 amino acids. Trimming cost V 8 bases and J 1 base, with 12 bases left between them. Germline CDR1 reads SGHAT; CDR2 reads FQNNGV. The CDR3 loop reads CASGNRISYEQYF. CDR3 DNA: TGTGCCAGCGGTAACAGGATATCCTACGAGCAGTACTTC.

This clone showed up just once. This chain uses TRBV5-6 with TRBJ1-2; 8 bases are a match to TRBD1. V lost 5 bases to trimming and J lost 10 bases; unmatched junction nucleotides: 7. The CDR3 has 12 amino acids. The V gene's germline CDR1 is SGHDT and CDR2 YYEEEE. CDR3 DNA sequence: TGTGCCAGCAGGAGACAGGGGAATGTCTACACCTTC. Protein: CASRRQGNVYTF.

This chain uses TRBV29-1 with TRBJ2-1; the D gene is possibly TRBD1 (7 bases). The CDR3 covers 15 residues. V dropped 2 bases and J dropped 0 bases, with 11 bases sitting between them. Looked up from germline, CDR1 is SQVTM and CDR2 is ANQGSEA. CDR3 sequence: CSVERQGGSYNEQFF. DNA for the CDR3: TGCAGCGTTGAAAGGCAGGGGGGCTCCTACAATGAGCAGTTCTTC.

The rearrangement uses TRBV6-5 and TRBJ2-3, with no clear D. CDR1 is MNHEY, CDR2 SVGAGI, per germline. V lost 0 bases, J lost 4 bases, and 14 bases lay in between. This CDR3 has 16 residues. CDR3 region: CASSYSAFRFADTQYF. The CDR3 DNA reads TGTGCCAGCAGTTACTCAGCCTTCCGTTTCGCAGATACGCAGTATTTT.

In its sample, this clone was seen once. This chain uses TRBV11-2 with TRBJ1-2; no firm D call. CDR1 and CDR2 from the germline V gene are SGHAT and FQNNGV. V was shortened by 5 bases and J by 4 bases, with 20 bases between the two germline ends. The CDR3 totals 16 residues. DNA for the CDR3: TGTGCCAGCAGCGCCCGGGGAGGGCCCTCCCGCTATGGCTACACCTTC. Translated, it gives CASSARGGPSRYGYTF. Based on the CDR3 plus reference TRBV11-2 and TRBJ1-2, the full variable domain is EAGVAQSPRYKIIEKRQSVAFWCNPISGHATLYWYQQILGQGPKLLIQFQNNGVVDDSQLPKDRFSAERLKGVDSTLKIQPAKLEDSAVYLCASSARGGPSRYGYTFGSGTRLTVV.

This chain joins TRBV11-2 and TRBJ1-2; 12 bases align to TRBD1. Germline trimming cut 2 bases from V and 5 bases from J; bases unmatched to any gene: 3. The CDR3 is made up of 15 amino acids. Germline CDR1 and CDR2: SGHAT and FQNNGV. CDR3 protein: CASSLRDRGLYGYTF. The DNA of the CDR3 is TGTGCCAGCAGCTTAAGGGACAGGGGGCTATATGGCTACACCTTC.

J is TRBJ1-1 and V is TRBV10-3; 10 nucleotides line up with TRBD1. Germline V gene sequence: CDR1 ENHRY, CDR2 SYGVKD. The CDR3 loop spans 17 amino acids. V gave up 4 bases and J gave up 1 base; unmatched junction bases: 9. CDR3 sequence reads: CAISVGQGSGRNTEAFF. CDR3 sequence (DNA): TGTGCCATCAGTGTGGGACAGGGGAGCGGTAGGAACACTGAAGCTTTCTTT.

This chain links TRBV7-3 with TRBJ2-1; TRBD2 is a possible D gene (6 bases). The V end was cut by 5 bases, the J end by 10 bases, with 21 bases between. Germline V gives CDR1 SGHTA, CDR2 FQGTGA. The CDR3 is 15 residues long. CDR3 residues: CASSLAGTTSKEQFF. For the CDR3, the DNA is TGTGCCAGCAGCCTGGCGGGGACCACTAGTAAAGAGCAGTTCTTC.

CDR3 DNA sequence: TGTGCCAGCAGTTACTCGACAGAGGTGAACACTGAAGCTTTCTTT. It is translated as CASSYSTEVNTEAFF. The chain combines TRBV6-5 with TRBJ1-1, with D maybe TRBD1 (5 bases). The ends were cut back, 0 bases at V and 0 bases at J, with 8 bases in the middle. This CDR3 comprises 15 residues. The germline V gene encodes CDR1 MNHEY and CDR2 SVGAGI.

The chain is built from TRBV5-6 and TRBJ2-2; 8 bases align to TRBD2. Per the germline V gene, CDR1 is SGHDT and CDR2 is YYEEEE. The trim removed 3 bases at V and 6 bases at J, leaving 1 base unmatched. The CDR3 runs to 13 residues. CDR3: CASSYGRAGELFF. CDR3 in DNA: TGTGCCAGCAGCTACGGGAGGGCCGGGGAGCTGTTTTTT.

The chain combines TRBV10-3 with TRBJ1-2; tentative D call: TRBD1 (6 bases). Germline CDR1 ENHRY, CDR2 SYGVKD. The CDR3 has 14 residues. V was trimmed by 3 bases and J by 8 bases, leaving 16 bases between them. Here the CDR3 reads CAISDGTRSWGYTF. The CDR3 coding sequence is TGTGCCATCAGTGATGGGACAAGATCGTGGGGCTACACCTTC.

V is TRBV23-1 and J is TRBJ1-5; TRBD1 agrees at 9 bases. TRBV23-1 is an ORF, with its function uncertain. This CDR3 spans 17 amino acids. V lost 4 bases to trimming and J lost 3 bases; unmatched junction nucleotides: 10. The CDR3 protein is CASSPWKDRGLNQPQHF. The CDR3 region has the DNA TGCGCCAGCAGTCCATGGAAGGACAGGGGACTCAATCAGCCCCAGCATTTT.